One and the same sample provided the 27 T cell receptor beta chains below, sequenced in a study of memory CD8 T cells in hepatitis C reinfection (TCRdb year 2017). In light of the paper, this sample's time point label describes: pre-reinfection, 55 to 20 weeks before reinfection detection. Sorted cells were sequenced directly ex vivo, with no in vitro expansion before TCR sequencing. Library preparation was by the immunoSEQ multiplex PCR assay. The clones in this table, taken by TCRdb from immuneACCESS, are in-frame only. Not every clone is retained; where verified, under half of the shortfall comes from an unresolved V gene, and the cause of the rest is unknown. This sample comprises roughly 6,200 clones, 80% to 90% of them detected only once. The ten most abundant clones make up about 20% of the sample. Specimen: naive CD8+ T cells sorted from blood. This sample's cell subset or site label indicates: total naive CD8+CD45RO- T cells. These receptors all come from a man in his forties or fifties with hepatitis C virus infection.

V is TRBV27 and J is TRBJ2-7; 9 nucleotides match TRBD2. Germline-derived CDR1 and CDR2 are MNHEY and SMNVEV (reference sequence). The CDR3 covers 16 residues. V was clipped by 2 bases and J by 2 bases; unmatched bases: 7. The CDR3 DNA sequence: TGTGCCAGCAGTTTACTCGGGACTAGCTCAACCTACGAGCAGTACTTC. This translates into CASSLLGTSSTYEQYF.

This chain connects TRBV28 to TRBJ1-3; no clear D. Germline-derived CDR1 and CDR2 are MDHEN and SYDVKM. The CDR3 runs to 14 residues. Trimming stripped 2 bases from V and 5 bases from J, with 10 bases between. The CDR3 DNA follows: TGTGCCAGCAGTTTACAGGCCCTTAGAAACACCATATATTTT. This encodes CASSLQALRNTIYF.

The chain has TRBV28 and TRBJ1-5, with TRBD1 matching over 7 bases. V lost 6 bases, J lost 5 bases, and 7 bases stayed unmatched. This CDR3 comprises 14 residues. Germline lookup yields CDR1 MDHEN and CDR2 SYDVKM. The CDR3 DNA reads as TGTGCCAGCAGGTACAGGGGTGGGTATCAGCCCCAGCATTTT. It translates to CASRYRGGYQPQHF.

The chain joins TRBV4-2 to TRBJ1-1; no reliable D call. CDR3 length: 15 residues. V gave up 0 bases and J gave up 3 bases, with 11 bases separating them. CDR1 LGHNA and CDR2 YNFKEQ come from the germline V gene. This chain's CDR3 is CASSQDFWQYTEAFF. The CDR3 bases are TGTGCCAGCAGCCAAGATTTTTGGCAGTACACTGAAGCTTTCTTT.

The V and J genes are TRBV6-5 and TRBJ1-3, with D perhaps TRBD1 (5 bases). Germline V CDR1 and CDR2: MNHEY, SVGAGI. Trimming shortened V by 8 bases and J by 4 bases, and 12 bases separated the two germline ends. The CDR3 extends over 13 amino acids. The CDR3 loop is CASSGGSGNTIYF. DNA of the CDR3: TGTGCCAGCTCGGGGGGGTCGGGAAACACCATATATTTT.

CDR3 sequence (DNA): TGTGCCAGCAGCTCAGGAACCTACGAGCAGTACTTC. Its translation: CASSSGTYEQYF. The genes are TRBV7-9 and TRBJ2-7; D gene unclear. Germline CDR1 and CDR2: SEHNR and FQNEAQ (reference sequence). The CDR3 sequence is 12 residues long. The germline V and J ends were trimmed by 4 bases and 2 bases, with 6 bases remaining between them.

The rearrangement links TRBV11-2 to TRBJ1-1; 7 bases are shared with TRBD1. The ends lost 5 bases at V and 0 bases at J; junction bases unmatched: 9. CDR3 length equals 16 residues. In germline, CDR1 is SGHAT, CDR2 FQNNGV. CDR3 bases: TGTGCCAGCAGCCCCCTACTGACAGGGATGAACACTGAAGCTTTCTTT. As protein: CASSPLLTGMNTEAFF.

This rearrangement joins TRBV7-9 to TRBJ2-7; the match to TRBD2 covers 14 bases. The germline V gene encodes CDR1 SEHNR and CDR2 FQNEAQ (reference sequence). After removal of 5 bases from V and 7 bases from J, the junction contained 4 bases not matched to a gene. There are 14 residues in the CDR3. CDR3 sequence reads: CASSPGLAGVEQYF. In DNA form, the CDR3 reads TGTGCCAGCAGCCCGGGACTAGCGGGAGTTGAGCAGTACTTC.

The genes are TRBV28 and TRBJ2-3; a weak D match, TRBD2 (5 bases). The CDR3 totals 15 residues. The germline V gene has CDR1 MDHEN and CDR2 SYDVKM. V was clipped by 8 bases and J by 3 bases, with 18 bases between them. CDR3 DNA sequence: TGTGCCAGCCTTCTCGAGGGTAGCCGGACAGATACGCAGTATTTT. Translating gives CASLLEGSRTDTQYF.

This clone has only a few counts. V gene TRBV5-6 combines with J gene TRBJ1-1; TRBD1 might be the D (5 bases). The CDR3 sequence is 13 residues long. The V gene's germline CDR1 is SGHDT and CDR2 YYEEEE. Trimming left V 3 bases short and J 4 bases short, with 10 bases between. The CDR3 region is CASSSGWGTEAFF. CDR3 nucleotides: TGTGCCAGCAGCTCAGGGTGGGGCACTGAAGCTTTCTTT.

The genes are TRBV30 and TRBJ2-5; 12 bases are a match to TRBD2. The length of the CDR3 is 15 residues. V shed 0 bases and J 4 bases; nucleotides not matched to a gene: 3. CDR1 and CDR2 from the germline V gene are GTSNPN and SVGIG (reference sequence). This CDR3 is CAWSVLAGGRETQYF. CDR3 in DNA: TGTGCCTGGAGTGTACTAGCGGGAGGTAGAGAGACCCAGTACTTC.

This chain links TRBV29-1 with TRBJ2-1; 10 bases agree with TRBD2. The CDR3 extends over 13 amino acids. CDR1 and CDR2 (germline): SQVTM, ANQGSEA. With 6 bases clipped from V and 10 bases from J, the junction kept 9 bases outside the gene matches. The CDR3 protein is CSVLPGLAMEQFF. The CDR3 region has the DNA TGCAGCGTACTACCGGGACTAGCGATGGAGCAGTTCTTC.

This clone has a single count. The chain has TRBV15 and TRBJ2-1; 8 bases are shared with TRBD2. Germline V lookup: CDR1 LNHNV, CDR2 YYDKDF (reference sequence). CDR3 size: 15 residues. Germline trimming cut 0 bases from V and 7 bases from J; bases unmatched to any gene: 5. CDR3 sequence: CATSRELGGGNEQFF. In nucleotides, the CDR3 is TGTGCCACCAGCAGAGAGTTGGGCGGGGGGAATGAGCAGTTCTTC.

With respect to this clone: Sequence at one end of the junction differs from germline and may be a read error. J is TRBJ1-2 and V is TRBV5-5, with D possibly TRBD1 on 6 matching bases. Germline CDR1 is SGHKS and CDR2 is YYEKEE (reference sequence). The CDR3 consists of 14 residues. CDR3 sequence: CASGLGTGSAGYTF. DNA for the CDR3: TGTGCCAGCGGCTTGGGTACAGGGAGTGCTGGCTACACCTTC. Filled out from reference TRBV5-5 and TRBJ1-2, the complete variable domain reads DAGVTQSPTHLIKTRGQQVTLRCSPISGHKSVSWYQQVLGQGPQFIFQYYEKEERGRGNFPDRFSARQFPNYSSELNVNALLLGDSALYLCASGLGTGSAGYTFGSGTRLTVV.

The chain links TRBV6-5 to TRBJ2-7, with D possibly TRBD2 on 6 matching bases. The CDR3 spans 15 residues. Germline assignment: CDR1 MNHEY and CDR2 SVGAGI. V was shortened by 2 bases and J by 0 bases, with 11 bases between the two germline ends. The CDR3 loop is CASSYAAGISYEQYF. CDR3 nucleotide sequence: TGTGCCAGCAGTTACGCGGCGGGGATCTCCTACGAGCAGTACTTC.

This clone was recorded once. V gene TRBV7-9 combines with J gene TRBJ2-3; 8 bases match TRBD2. This CDR3 spans 13 amino acids. Germline values: CDR1 SEHNR, CDR2 FQNEAQ (reference sequence). V gave up 11 bases and J gave up 2 bases; unmatched junction bases: 6. As DNA, the CDR3 is TGTGCCGGGAAAGCGGGAGTCACAGATACGCAGTATTTT. Amino acids: CAGKAGVTDTQYF.

CDR3 sequence: CSVGHRGTGELFF. CDR3 nucleotide sequence: TGCAGCGTTGGACACAGGGGAACCGGGGAGCTGTTTTTT. The chain has TRBV29-1 and TRBJ2-2, with 7 positions matching TRBD1. The CDR3 extends over 13 amino acids. The trim removed 4 bases at V and 5 bases at J, leaving 4 bases unmatched. The V gene's germline CDR1 is SQVTM and CDR2 ANQGSEA.

The chain has TRBV5-5 and TRBJ1-5; TRBD1 matches at 10 bases. J lost 9 bases, V lost 1 base, and 7 bases had no gene match. The CDR3 sequence is 15 residues long. CDR1 and CDR2 (germline): SGHKS, YYEKEE (reference sequence). CDR3 in amino acids: CASSLWGQGFWPQHF. DNA for the CDR3: TGTGCCAGCAGCTTGTGGGGACAGGGGTTTTGGCCCCAGCATTTT.

The V call is TRBV27, the J call TRBJ2-1; TRBD2 aligns across 9 bases. Germline values: CDR1 MNHEY, CDR2 SMNVEV (reference sequence). V was clipped by 2 bases and J by 8 bases; unmatched bases: 13. This CDR3 spans 17 amino acids. The CDR3 loop reads CASSLPSLAGFGDEQFF. CDR3 nucleotides: TGTGCCAGCAGTTTACCAAGCCTAGCGGGATTTGGGGATGAGCAGTTCTTC.

This chain joins TRBV2 and TRBJ2-3; 8 bases are a match to TRBD2. Unmatched junction bases numbered 6, after V lost 3 bases and J lost 4 bases. CDR1 is SNHLY, CDR2 FYNNEI, per germline. CDR3 length: 15 residues. The CDR3 protein is CASSDSSGSADTQYF. The CDR3 DNA sequence: TGTGCCAGCAGTGATAGCAGCGGGAGCGCAGATACGCAGTATTTT.

This sequence joins TRBV9 and TRBJ2-5; D perhaps matches TRBD1 (6 bases). This CDR3 comprises 14 residues. Germline lookup yields CDR1 SGDLS and CDR2 YYNGEE. V dropped 4 bases and J dropped 2 bases, with 12 bases sitting between them. The CDR3 protein is CASSLETGQETQYF. The CDR3 nucleotides are TGTGCCAGCAGCCTAGAGACAGGACAAGAGACCCAGTACTTC. The full variable domain, with the rest looked up from reference TRBV9 and TRBJ2-5, is DSGVTQTPKHLITATGQRVTLRCSPRSGDLSVYWYQQSLDQGLQFLIQYYNGEERAKGNILERFSAQQFPDLHSELNLSSLELGDSALYFCASSLETGQETQYFGPGTRLLVL.

This chain joins TRBV6-5 and TRBJ1-2; no firm D call. CDR3 length equals 10 residues. From germline, CDR1 is MNHEY and CDR2 SVGAGI. Trimming shortened V by 10 bases and J by 3 bases, and 6 bases separated the two germline ends. Here the CDR3 reads CATLDYGYTF. Here the CDR3 DNA reads TGTGCCACCCTAGACTATGGCTACACCTTC.

This chain joins TRBV7-9 and TRBJ2-7; 7 nucleotides line up with TRBD1. Trimming took 5 bases from V and 7 from J; bases not matched to a gene: 14. Looked up from germline, CDR1 is SEHNR and CDR2 is FQNEAQ (reference sequence). This CDR3 has 15 amino acids. The CDR3 DNA reads as TGTGCCAGCAGCATCGGGACAGACCCCTTAGAAGAGCAGTACTTC. Translating it yields CASSIGTDPLEEQYF. Complete variable domain (other parts from reference TRBV7-9 and TRBJ2-7): DTGVSQNPRHKITKRGQNVTFRCDPISEHNRLYWYRQTLGQGPEFLTYFQNEAQLEKSRLLSDRFSAERPKGSFSTLEIQRTEQGDSAMYLCASSIGTDPLEEQYFGPGTRLTVT.

J is TRBJ2-5 and V is TRBV10-3, with 9 bases that match TRBD1. Unmatched junction bases numbered 13, after V lost 0 bases and J lost 2 bases. CDR3 length equals 19 residues. Germline V gene data show CDR1 as ENHRY and CDR2 as SYGVKD. As DNA, the CDR3 is TGTGCCATCAGTGAGTCGGCTCGTGGGACAGGGTTTTTTCAAGAGACCCAGTACTTC. Protein sequence: CAISESARGTGFFQETQYF.

The chain carries TRBV11-1 and TRBJ2-1; D possibly corresponds to TRBD1 (6 bases). The CDR3 is 14 amino acids. The V end was cut by 5 bases, the J end by 4 bases, with 12 bases between. Looked up from germline, CDR1 is SGHAT and CDR2 is FQDESV (reference sequence). CDR3 DNA sequence: TGTGCCAGCAGCCCCCCGACAGGATACAATGAGCAGTTCTTC. It specifies CASSPPTGYNEQFF.

The chain couples TRBV5-1 to TRBJ2-5; D might be TRBD1 (6 bases). The V end lost 5 bases, the J end lost 1 base, and 12 bases lay between the germline ends. This CDR3 is 14 amino acids long. In germline, CDR1 is SGHRS, CDR2 YFSETQ. In DNA, the CDR3 is TGCGCCAGCAGTCCCCAGGGGATCCAAGAGACCCAGTACTTC. It is translated as CASSPQGIQETQYF.

This rearrangement joins TRBV28 to TRBJ2-1, with D possibly matching TRBD2 (8 bases). V was cut by 4 bases and J by 10 bases, with 14 bases left in between. Germline CDR1 is MDHEN and CDR2 is SYDVKM. The CDR3 contains 13 residues. The CDR3 region is CASSSIAGQEQFF. The DNA of the CDR3 is TGTGCCAGCAGTTCCATAGCGGGACAGGAGCAGTTCTTC.